These T cell receptor beta chains were read from a single sample in a study of blood T cell repertoires in COVID-19. Clones were read by immunoSEQ multiplex PCR, and TCRdb kept only the in-frame ones, dropping some. The sample lists about 150,000 clones, 85% to 90% occurring once. Input material: peripheral blood. The receptors were sampled from a woman aged 40 to 50 with acute or convalescent COVID-19. The CDR3 runs from the conserved cysteine through the conserved F or W. The D gene is left open where the match is weak. Only part of the rows carry a size: once, few, many, or a class if the clone is expanded.

clone_size,j_call,d_call,v_call,cdr3_aa,cdr3_nt
.,TRBJ2-5,.,TRBV5-4,CASSLSREETQYF,TGTGCCAGCAGCTTGTCCAGGGAAGAGACCCAGTACTTC
once,TRBJ1-6,.,TRBV7-9,CASSSGGVPAYNSPLHF,TGTGCCAGCAGCTCGGGAGGAGTGCCGGCGTATAATTCACCCCTCCACTTT
.,TRBJ2-2,.,TRBV7-2,CASSMTRNTGELFF,TGTGCCAGCAGCATGACTCGTAACACCGGGGAGCTGTTTTTT
once,TRBJ2-3,TRBD2,TRBV30,CAWGLAGEPDTQYF,TGTGCCTGGGGACTAGCGGGTGAGCCAGATACGCAGTATTTT
.,TRBJ1-6,.,TRBV13,CASSFGTSSSYNSPLHF,TGTGCCAGCAGCTTCGGGACATCTAGCTCCTATAATTCACCCCTCCACTTT
.,TRBJ2-6,.,TRBV7-3,CASSLDSSGANVLTF,TGTGCCAGCAGCTTAGACAGCTCTGGGGCCAACGTCCTGACTTTC
.,TRBJ2-1,TRBD2,TRBV18,CASSPESRLAVSSYNEQFF,TGTGCCAGCTCACCCGAGAGCAGACTAGCGGTAAGCTCCTACAATGAGCAGTTCTTC
.,TRBJ1-2,TRBD1,TRBV7-9,CASSLDRGGYGYTF,TGTGCCAGCAGCTTGGACAGGGGAGGCTATGGCTACACCTTC
.,TRBJ1-5,.,TRBV30,CAWSSVQSNQPQHF,TGTGCCTGGAGTTCCGTACAGAGCAATCAGCCCCAGCATTTT
.,TRBJ2-1,TRBD1,TRBV2,CASTTTGGRNNEQFF,TGTGCCAGCACCACGACAGGGGGAAGAAACAATGAGCAGTTCTTC
.,TRBJ2-4,.,TRBV6-5,CASSLLSGQNIQYF,TGTGCCAGCAGTTTACTGAGCGGACAAAACATTCAGTACTTC
few,TRBJ2-7,.,TRBV5-1,CASSRGTNLVYEQYF,TGCGCCAGCAGCCGAGGGACAAACCTGGTGTACGAGCAGTACTTC